This TCR beta chain was recovered during a study of T cells and Merkel cell carcinoma outcomes. Findings and limits, study-wide: Merkel cell carcinoma outcomes were reportedly predicted by repertoire and T-cell density.

Profiling relied on immunoSEQ multiplex PCR, and the TCRdb table lists in-frame clones only, not all of them. The data show 15,000 to 19,000 clones, about nine tenths seen once. As concerns this clone: The target antigen is unknown.

CDR1 and CDR2 (germline): WNHNN, SYGVQD (reference sequence). This CDR3 has 12 residues. Between the trimmed V and J ends, which lost 0 bases and 11 bases, there was a span of 10 bases. Sequencing was performed on tumor tissue from Merkel cell carcinoma. This sequence originates from a human donor with Merkel cell carcinoma. The gene calls are TRBV10-1 and TRBJ1-1, with a tentative D call TRBD1 (5 bases). The CDR3 sequence: CASSESLGVAFF. CDR3 nucleotides: TGCGCCAGCAGTGAGTCTCTGGGGGTGGCTTTCTTT.